Following are 27 T cell receptor beta chains from one sample sequenced in a study of blood T cell repertoires in COVID-19. The assay was immunoSEQ multiplex PCR, and TCRdb's table has in-frame clones only and misses some. The sample holds roughly 70,000 clones; 91% are singletons and the top ten take around 12%. Sequenced: peripheral blood. These receptors all stem from a human donor with active COVID-19. The donor label of this sample is uncertain.

V is TRBV27 and J is TRBJ2-2, with 11 nucleotides matching TRBD2. The CDR3 runs 17 residues. CDR1 is MNHEY, CDR2 SMNVEV, per germline (reference sequence). Trimming at V came to 5 bases and at J to 0 bases, leaving 5 bases not matched to a gene. CDR3 DNA: TGTGCCAGCAGTACCGGACTAGCGGGCGCGAACACCGGGGAGCTGTTTTTT. Translating it yields CASSTGLAGANTGELFF.

The rearrangement uses TRBV28 and TRBJ2-2, with TRBD2 as a possible D gene (5 bases). Germline V lookup: CDR1 MDHEN, CDR2 SYDVKM. This CDR3 region has 12 residues. V gave up 8 bases and J gave up 5 bases, with 9 bases separating them. The CDR3 DNA reads as TGTGCCAGCGCCCCGGGGACCGGGGAGCTGTTTTTT. The encoded protein is CASAPGTGELFF.

This rearrangement joins TRBV3-1 (or the pseudogene TRBV3-2) to TRBJ2-1; possible D gene TRBD2, 6 bases. The length of the CDR3 is 12 residues. The germline V and J ends were trimmed by 3 bases and 15 bases, with 15 bases remaining between them. In germline, CDR1 is LGHDT, CDR2 YNNKEL (reference sequence). Written as DNA, the CDR3 is TGTGCCAGCAGCCAGACTAGTGTACGTCTGTTCTTC. Protein product: CASSQTSVRLFF.

J is TRBJ2-6 and V is TRBV3-1 (or the pseudogene TRBV3-2); D may be TRBD1 (6 bases). CDR3 length: 17 residues. V gave up 6 bases and J gave up 7 bases, with 22 bases separating them. Germline V gives CDR1 LGHDT, CDR2 YNNKEL (reference sequence). Written as DNA, the CDR3 is TGTGCCAGCAGATCAACAGGGCTCTCTGAGTTAGCCAACGTCCTGACTTTC. Its translation: CASRSTGLSELANVLTF.

The chain couples TRBV11-2 to TRBJ1-6; D perhaps matches TRBD1 (5 bases). Germline V CDR1 and CDR2: SGHAT, FQNNGV. Trimming cost V 5 bases and J 7 bases, with 12 bases left between them. The CDR3 runs to 14 residues. In nucleotides, the CDR3 is TGTGCCAGCAGCCTGGGACTGAGGAATTCACCCCTCCACTTT. This encodes CASSLGLRNSPLHF.

This clone turned up a few times. The chain combines TRBV24-1 with TRBJ2-2; 9 nucleotides match TRBD1. The CDR3 is made up of 16 amino acids. After removal of 0 bases from V and 4 bases from J, the junction contained 2 bases not matched to a gene. Germline CDR1 is KGHDR and CDR2 is SFDVKD. This chain's CDR3 is CATSDLGQGLTGELFF. The CDR3 DNA follows: TGTGCCACCAGTGATTTGGGACAGGGGCTCACCGGGGAGCTGTTTTTT.

This sequence joins TRBV6-5 and TRBJ1-1; D not certain. Germline V gives CDR1 MNHEY, CDR2 SVGAGI. The V gene lost 7 bases and the J gene lost 2 bases, with 11 bases spanning the gap. The CDR3 runs to 13 residues. This chain's CDR3 is CASTGGPNTEAFF. For the CDR3, the DNA is TGTGCCAGCACTGGTGGGCCTAACACTGAAGCTTTCTTT.

The V call is TRBV5-6, the J call TRBJ2-4; 8 bases agree with TRBD1. Trimming at V came to 0 bases and at J to 9 bases, leaving 8 bases not matched to a gene. From germline, CDR1 is SGHDT and CDR2 YYEEEE. CDR3 size: 15 residues. In nucleotides, the CDR3 is TGTGCCAGCAGCTTGGTGGCAGGGGGCGCAGGCATTCAGTACTTC. Protein: CASSLVAGGAGIQYF.

The chain joins TRBV5-1 to TRBJ2-1; 12 nucleotides line up with TRBD2. The CDR3 totals 16 residues. Germline CDR1 and CDR2: SGHRS and YFSETQ. The junction had 5 bases not matched to a gene; V was cut back by 3 bases and J by 4 bases. This chain's CDR3 is CASSSDGLAGYNEQFF. The CDR3 nucleotides read TGCGCCAGCAGCTCAGATGGACTAGCGGGATACAATGAGCAGTTCTTC.

This clone appeared a few times. This chain joins TRBV5-4 and TRBJ2-4, with a tentative D call TRBD1 (5 bases). Germline CDR1 reads SGHNT; CDR2 reads YYREEE (reference sequence). The V end was cut by 4 bases, the J end by 0 bases, with 8 bases between. This CDR3 has 14 residues. The CDR3 is CASSPGLAKNIQYF. The DNA for the CDR3 is TGTGCCAGCAGCCCAGGGTTAGCCAAAAACATTCAGTACTTC.

The J gene is TRBJ1-3, the V gene TRBV9; the D is unclear. V lost 3 bases and J lost 4, with 5 bases in between. Germline V CDR1 and CDR2: SGDLS, YYNGEE. The CDR3 is 12 residues long. As DNA, the CDR3 is TGTGCCAGCAGCGCTCAGGGAAACACCATATATTTT. It specifies CASSAQGNTIYF.

The chain uses TRBV6-1 and TRBJ2-2, with D perhaps matching TRBD2 (6 bases). Germline V gives CDR1 MNHNS, CDR2 SASEGT. The CDR3 totals 15 residues. V lost 2 bases and J lost 2, with 9 bases in between. The CDR3 DNA follows: TGTGCCAGCAGTGAAATAGGGACTAACACCGGGGAGCTGTTTTTT. Translation: CASSEIGTNTGELFF.

This rearrangement joins TRBV28 to TRBJ1-4, with a tentative D call TRBD1 (5 bases). The germline CDR1 and CDR2 sequences are MDHEN and SYDVKM. V was clipped by 6 bases and J by 3 bases, with 11 bases between them. The CDR3 is made up of 14 amino acids. For the CDR3, the DNA is TGTGCCAGCAGGGGGACTTTAGCTAATGAAAAACTGTTTTTT. This codes for CASRGTLANEKLFF.

This clone is a singleton in its sample. This chain links TRBV5-4 with TRBJ2-5, with 11 bases lining up with TRBD1. The CDR3 is 14 amino acids. The germline gives CDR1 SGHNT, CDR2 YYREEE (reference sequence). Unmatched junction bases numbered 3, after V lost 4 bases and J lost 4 bases. CDR3 amino acids: CASSPGTGGETQYF. CDR3 DNA sequence: TGTGCCAGCAGCCCCGGGACAGGGGGAGAGACCCAGTACTTC.

V and J are TRBV3-1 (or the pseudogene TRBV3-2) and TRBJ1-3; D perhaps matches TRBD1 (6 bases). Germline CDR1 LGHDT, CDR2 YNNKEL (reference sequence). Trimming removed 1 base from V and 0 bases from J, with 13 bases in between. The CDR3 spans 17 residues. CDR3 residues: CASSQAFYRVSGNTIYF. CDR3 nucleotides: TGTGCCAGCAGCCAAGCCTTCTACAGGGTCTCTGGAAACACCATATATTTT.

CDR3 bases: TGTGCCAGCAGTTACAGGTTCGGGGACACAGATACGCAGTATTTT. Translating it yields CASSYRFGDTDTQYF. The gene calls are TRBV6-2 or TRBV6-3 and TRBJ2-3, with a tentative D call TRBD2 (5 bases). CDR3 size: 15 residues. Germline CDR1 is MNHEY and CDR2 is SVGEGT. Trimming removed 2 bases at V and 2 bases at J, with 11 bases between.

This clone appeared a single time. The V gene is TRBV24-1, the J gene TRBJ2-2; weak D call: TRBD1 (8 bases). The CDR3 totals 20 residues. Trimming removed 5 bases at V and 2 bases at J, with 26 bases between. Germline V gene sequence: CDR1 KGHDR, CDR2 SFDVKD. CDR3 bases: TGTGCCACCAGTGCCCTCAAGGGAGGGGGCAGGGGGCTAAACACCGGGGAGCTGTTTTTT. It yields the protein CATSALKGGGRGLNTGELFF.

The rearrangement joins TRBV28 to TRBJ2-7; 7 nucleotides match TRBD2. The germline gives CDR1 MDHEN, CDR2 SYDVKM. There are 14 residues in the CDR3. V was clipped by 5 bases and J by 3 bases; unmatched bases: 7. Here the CDR3 reads CASSPPGGVYEQYF. DNA for the CDR3: TGTGCCAGCAGTCCTCCGGGGGGAGTCTACGAGCAGTACTTC. Supplemented by reference TRBV28 and TRBJ2-7, the full variable domain reads DVKVTQSSRYLVKRTGEKVFLECVQDMDHENMFWYRQDPGLGLRLIYFSYDVKMKEKGDIPEGYSVSREKKERFSLILESASTNQTSMYLCASSPPGGVYEQYFGPGTRLTVT.

The V and J genes are TRBV4-3 and TRBJ2-7, with 8 bases that match TRBD2. The CDR3 totals 16 residues. Germline V gene sequence: CDR1 LGHNA, CDR2 YSLEER. V lost 3 bases, J lost 2 bases, and 9 bases stayed unmatched. The DNA of the CDR3 is TGCGCCAGCAGCCAGGAGCTAGCGGGTTACGCCTACGAGCAGTACTTC. It yields the protein CASSQELAGYAYEQYF.

This chain uses TRBV7-2 with TRBJ2-7, with 10 bases matching TRBD1. Germline CDR1 SGHTA, CDR2 FQGNSA. Germline trimming cut 6 bases from V and 3 bases from J; bases unmatched to any gene: 5. The CDR3 is 14 residues long. This CDR3 reads CASSRWTGGYEQYF. CDR3 in DNA: TGTGCCAGCAGTCGATGGACAGGGGGCTACGAGCAGTACTTC.

By proportion, this clone is medium-sized. The J gene is TRBJ2-1, the V gene TRBV5-1, with D possibly being TRBD2 (5 bases). Germline CDR1 reads SGHRS; CDR2 reads YFSETQ. The CDR3 has 12 residues. The V and J ends lost 4 bases and 6 bases respectively, with 8 bases between them. The DNA of the CDR3 is TGCGCCAGCAGCCCGGACTCCAATGAGCAGTTCTTC. Its translation is CASSPDSNEQFF.

The chain links TRBV7-2 to TRBJ1-5; D is possibly TRBD1 (6 bases). Trimming cost V 5 bases and J 1 base, with 9 bases left between them. The CDR3 has 14 amino acids. Looked up from germline, CDR1 is SGHTA and CDR2 is FQGNSA. CDR3 in amino acids: CASSQGQSNQPQHF. CDR3 coding DNA: TGTGCCAGCAGCCAAGGACAGAGCAATCAGCCCCAGCATTTT.

The rearrangement joins TRBV9 to TRBJ2-1, with 7 bases that match TRBD2. Trimming took 2 bases from V and 10 from J; bases not matched to a gene: 9. The CDR3 runs 14 residues. Germline CDR1 SGDLS, CDR2 YYNGEE. The CDR3 sequence: CASSVSPLGREQFF. CDR3 bases: TGTGCCAGCAGCGTTTCCCCCCTCGGGAGGGAGCAGTTCTTC.

The rearrangement joins TRBV6-5 to TRBJ2-1; 8 positions match TRBD2. The germline V gene encodes CDR1 MNHEY and CDR2 SVGAGI. Unmatched junction bases numbered 3, after V lost 5 bases and J lost 0 bases. This CDR3 spans 15 amino acids. CDR3: CASSLAGNSYNEQFF. CDR3 DNA: TGTGCCAGCAGTCTAGCGGGCAACTCCTACAATGAGCAGTTCTTC.

V usage is TRBV5-4 and J usage is TRBJ2-4; D is perhaps TRBD1 (5 bases). Germline V gives CDR1 SGHNT, CDR2 YYREEE (reference sequence). The V end lost 4 bases, the J end lost 5 bases, and 10 bases lay between the germline ends. The CDR3 runs to 13 residues. The CDR3 sequence is CASSEDTENIQYF. CDR3 in DNA: TGTGCCAGCAGCGAGGACACCGAAAACATTCAGTACTTC.

The chain has TRBV7-9 and TRBJ1-1; D is undetermined. The germline CDR1 and CDR2 sequences are SEHNR and FQNEAQ (reference sequence). The CDR3 loop spans 15 amino acids. Trimming stripped 1 base from V and 3 bases from J, with 12 bases between. CDR3 DNA: TGTGCCAGCAGCTTAGTGTCGGACTGGGACACTGAAGCTTTCTTT. It encodes CASSLVSDWDTEAFF.

The V gene is TRBV28, the J gene TRBJ2-1; 7 bases map to TRBD1. This CDR3 has 15 residues. In germline, CDR1 is MDHEN, CDR2 SYDVKM. After removal of 4 bases from V and 1 base from J, the junction contained 4 bases not matched to a gene. The CDR3 here is CASSSTGWSYNEQFF. CDR3 in DNA: TGTGCCAGCAGTTCGACAGGGTGGTCCTACAATGAGCAGTTCTTC.